This T cell receptor beta chain was retrieved from a study of T-cell reconstitution after alpha-beta-depleted transplantation in children. In this sample, this clonotype turned up a few times. Antigen: not known. In germline, CDR1 is MNHEY, CDR2 SVGAGI. This CDR3 contains 15 residues. V lost 0 bases, J lost 0 bases, and 9 bases lay in between. Study conclusions and caveats: Certain patients had high TCRbeta diversity at day 60, and it came from recipient T cells and thymic progenitors that survived. After transplant, at about two months, alpha-beta T cells were reportedly derived from several hundred expanded graft clones. By one year post-transplant, T-cell counts and diversity largely arose from T cells that were newly produced.

Unique molecular identifiers were incorporated during preparation of the TCRbeta library. TCRdb independently ran MiXCR on the PCR reads; one entry per CDR3 protein. The sample records about a million distinct CDR3 sequences, around 30% being singletons. The chain couples TRBV6-5 to TRBJ2-7; D may correspond to TRBD1 or TRBD2 (5 bases each). This receptor was taken from a boy younger than two who had a stem cell transplant for SCID, so the T cells may come from the graft donor. The sequencing used PBMCs, mostly from graft donor cells, collected 360 days after TCRalphabeta/CD19-depleted stem cell transplant. CDR3 residues: CASSYSGTSSYEQYF. The CDR3 DNA follows: TGTGCCAGCAGTTACTCTGGGACCAGCTCCTACGAGCAGTACTTC.